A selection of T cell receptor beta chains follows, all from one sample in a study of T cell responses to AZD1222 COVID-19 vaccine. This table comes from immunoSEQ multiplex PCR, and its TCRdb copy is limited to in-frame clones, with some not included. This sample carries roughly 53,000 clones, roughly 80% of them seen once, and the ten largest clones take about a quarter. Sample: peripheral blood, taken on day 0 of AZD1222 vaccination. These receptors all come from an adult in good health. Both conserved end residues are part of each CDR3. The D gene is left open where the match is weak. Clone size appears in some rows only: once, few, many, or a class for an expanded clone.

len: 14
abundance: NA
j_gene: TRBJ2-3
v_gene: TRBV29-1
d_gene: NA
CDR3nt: TGCAGCGTTGAAAGGGGAACAGGGACAGATACGCAGTATTTT
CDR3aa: CSVERGTGTDTQYF

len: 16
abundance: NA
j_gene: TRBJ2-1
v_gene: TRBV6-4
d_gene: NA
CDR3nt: TGTGCCAGCAGTCCCCAAGGGGGGAGTACGTACAATGAGCAGTTCTTC
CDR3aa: CASSPQGGSTYNEQFF

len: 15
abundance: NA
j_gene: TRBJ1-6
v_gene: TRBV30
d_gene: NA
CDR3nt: TGTGCCTGGAGTGTACTGGATCAGGGAGGGTCACCCCTCCACTTT
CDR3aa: CAWSVLDQGGSPLHF

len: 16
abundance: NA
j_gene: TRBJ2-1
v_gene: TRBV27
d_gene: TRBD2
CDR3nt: TGTGCCAGCAGAACCGCGGGGACTAGCGTAAGCAATGAGCAGTTCTTC
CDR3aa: CASRTAGTSVSNEQFF

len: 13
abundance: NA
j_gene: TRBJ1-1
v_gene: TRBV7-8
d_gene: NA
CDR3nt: TGTGCCACTAGCCGGCGAATGGGCACTGAAGCTTTCTTT
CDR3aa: CATSRRMGTEAFF

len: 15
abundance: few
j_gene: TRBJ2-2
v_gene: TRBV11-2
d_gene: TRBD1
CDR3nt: TGTGCCAGCAGCCTCAGACAGGGGAACACCGGGGAGCTGTTTTTT
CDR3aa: CASSLRQGNTGELFF

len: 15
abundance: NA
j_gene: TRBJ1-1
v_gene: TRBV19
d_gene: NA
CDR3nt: TGTGCCAGTAGTATGGGGCTTGAGGGAGGGGCTGAAGCTTTCTTT
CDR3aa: CASSMGLEGGAEAFF

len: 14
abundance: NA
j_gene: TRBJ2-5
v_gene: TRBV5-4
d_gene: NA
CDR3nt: TGTGCCAGCAGCCCGACAGGCAACCAAGAGACCCAGTACTTC
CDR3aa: CASSPTGNQETQYF

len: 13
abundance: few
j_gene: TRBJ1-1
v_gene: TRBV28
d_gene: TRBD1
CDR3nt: TGTGCCACCAGGGGACAGGAGAACACTGAAGCTTTCTTT
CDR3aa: CATRGQENTEAFF

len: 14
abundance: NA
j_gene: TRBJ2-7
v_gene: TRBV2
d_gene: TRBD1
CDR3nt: TGTGCCAGCAGACGGGACAGGGGAACCCACGAGCAGTACTTC
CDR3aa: CASRRDRGTHEQYF

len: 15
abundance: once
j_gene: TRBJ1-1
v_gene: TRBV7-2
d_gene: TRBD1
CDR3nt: TGTGCCAGCAGCTCAGACAGGGGTAGGGTAGCTGAAGCTTTCTTT
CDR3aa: CASSSDRGRVAEAFF

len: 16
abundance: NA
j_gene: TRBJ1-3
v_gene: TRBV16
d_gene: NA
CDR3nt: TGTGCCAGCAGCCAACTATTCCAGGGATCTGGAAACACCATATATTTT
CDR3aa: CASSQLFQGSGNTIYF

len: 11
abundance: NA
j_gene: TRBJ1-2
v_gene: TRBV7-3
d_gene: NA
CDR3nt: TGTGCCAGCAGGTTACTCTATGGCTACACCTTC
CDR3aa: CASRLLYGYTF

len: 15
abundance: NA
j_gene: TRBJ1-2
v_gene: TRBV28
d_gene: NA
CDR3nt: TGTGCCAGCAGTTTATTGGGGCAGCTCAACTATGGCTACACCTTC
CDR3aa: CASSLLGQLNYGYTF

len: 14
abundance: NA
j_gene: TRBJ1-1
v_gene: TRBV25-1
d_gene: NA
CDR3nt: TGTGCCAGCAGGCAAGTGGCGGGGAACACTGAAGCTTTCTTT
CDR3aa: CASRQVAGNTEAFF

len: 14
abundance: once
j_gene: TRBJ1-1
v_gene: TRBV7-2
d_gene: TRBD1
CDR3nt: TGTGCCAGCAGTTTCACAGGGGGACAATTGGTGGCTTTCTTT
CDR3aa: CASSFTGGQLVAFF

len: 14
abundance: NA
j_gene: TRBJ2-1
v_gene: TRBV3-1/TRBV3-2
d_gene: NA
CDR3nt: TGTGCCAGCAGCCAAGATATGGGTTCCAATGAGCAGTTCTTC
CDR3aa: CASSQDMGSNEQFF

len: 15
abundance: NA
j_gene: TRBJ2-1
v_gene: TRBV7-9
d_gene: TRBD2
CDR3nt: TGTGCCAGCAGCGTACCGGGACTAGCGAGGAATGAGCAGTTCTTC
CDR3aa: CASSVPGLARNEQFF

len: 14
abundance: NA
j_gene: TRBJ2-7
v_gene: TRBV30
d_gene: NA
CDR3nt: TGTGCCTGGGATCCCTCCCCTAGCTCCTACGAGCAGTACTTC
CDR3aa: CAWDPSPSSYEQYF